Listed here are 3 T cell receptor beta chains from one sample, sequenced in a study of T cells in Graves' hyperthyroidism and ophthalmopathy. Amplification of TCR beta CDR3 regions used RNA as the template. First-round RT-PCR of the TCR CDR3 relied on the HTBI primer set. TCRdb fed the multiplex PCR reads into MiXCR, producing one record per CDR3 protein. The sample holds fewer than 650,000 distinct CDR3 sequences, approximately 15% seen once. Input material: blood. These receptors all come from a woman under 30 with Graves' ophthalmopathy.

This clonotype was observed at least ten times. The chain uses TRBV30 and TRBJ2-4; D remains unclear. V gave up 2 bases and J gave up 5 bases, with 4 bases separating them. Germline lookup yields CDR1 GTSNPN and CDR2 SVGIG (reference sequence). The CDR3 runs 11 residues. The CDR3, as DNA: TGTGCCTGGAGTCAGGAAAACATTCAGTACTTC. As protein: CAWSQENIQYF.

The chain recombines TRBV7-9 with TRBJ1-1; D ambiguous. From germline, CDR1 is SEHNR and CDR2 FQNEAQ (reference sequence). This CDR3 contains 12 residues. The germline V and J ends were trimmed by 4 bases and 6 bases, with 9 bases remaining between them. The CDR3 DNA is TGTGCCAGCAGCTCCCTTTCCGCTGAAGCTTTCTTT. This sequence encodes CASSSLSAEAFF. The whole variable domain, filled in from reference TRBV7-9 and TRBJ1-1, reads DTGVSQNPRHKITKRGQNVTFRCDPISEHNRLYWYRQTLGQGPEFLTYFQNEAQLEKSRLLSDRFSAERPKGSFSTLEIQRTEQGDSAMYLCASSSLSAEAFFGQGTRLTVV.

There are many counts of this clonotype. The rearrangement links TRBV6-1 to TRBJ2-1, with 8 bases aligning to TRBD2. Germline V gene lookup returns CDR1 MNHNS and CDR2 SASEGT. V was pared by 5 bases and J by 12 bases, with 9 bases of the junction left unmatched. There are 13 residues in the CDR3. The CDR3 spells CASSRGRSEGQFF. CDR3 coding DNA: TGTGCCAGCAGTCGCGGGAGGAGCGAAGGGCAGTTCTTC.